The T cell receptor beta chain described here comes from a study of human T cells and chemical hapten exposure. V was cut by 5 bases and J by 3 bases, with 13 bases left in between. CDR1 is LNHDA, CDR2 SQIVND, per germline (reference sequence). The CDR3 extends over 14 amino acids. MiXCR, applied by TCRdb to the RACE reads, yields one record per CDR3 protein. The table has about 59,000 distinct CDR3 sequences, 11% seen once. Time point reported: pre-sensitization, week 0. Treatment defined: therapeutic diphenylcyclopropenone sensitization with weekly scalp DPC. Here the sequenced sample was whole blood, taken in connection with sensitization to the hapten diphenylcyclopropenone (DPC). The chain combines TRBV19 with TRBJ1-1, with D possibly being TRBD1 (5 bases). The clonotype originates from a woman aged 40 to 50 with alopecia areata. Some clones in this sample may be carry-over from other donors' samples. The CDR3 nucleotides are TGTGCCAGTAGTCCCCTCCAGGGTTACACTGAAGCTTTCTTT. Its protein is CASSPLQGYTEAFF.